This T cell receptor (beta chain) stems from a study of OX40 agonist ivuxolimab in advanced cancers. The study's findings and limits: On average, CD8+ T cells showed a greater number of expanded clones than CD4+.

Clones were sequenced by immunoSEQ multiplex PCR, and TCRdb holds only the in-frame ones, with some missing. The sample has 77,000 or so clones; over 85% are singletons. Trimming shortened V by 5 bases and J by 0 bases, and 10 bases separated the two germline ends. The CDR3 totals 14 residues. In germline, CDR1 is SGHVS, CDR2 FQNEAQ. Details on this clone: Its antigen is still unknown.

The rearrangement joins TRBV7-8 to TRBJ1-1; weak D call: TRBD1 (6 bases). The TCR sequence derives from an adult with an advanced solid tumor such as melanoma, head and neck, liver or kidney cancer. The sequencing here drew on CD4+ or CD8+ T cells sorted from blood, taken in a trial of the OX40 agonist ivuxolimab. The CDR3 sequence is CASSGRTVNTEAFF. In nucleotides, the CDR3 is TGTGCCAGCAGCGGACGGACAGTGAACACTGAAGCTTTCTTT.